The clone carrying this T cell receptor (beta chain) has a count of ten or more. What it binds is unknown. A template switching step contributed a universal primer site, while unique molecular identifiers were present in the cDNA. MiXCR, applied by TCRdb to the 5' RACE reads, yields one record per CDR3 protein. The data show 150,000 or so distinct CDR3 sequences, with around 3.5% seen just once and roughly 8% held by the top ten. These data belong to a study of identical twins. Findings and limits, study-wide: Insertions ran lower in abundant cord blood beta clonotypes, though not in memory repertoires. Twin sharing of out-of-frame TCR alpha was underestimated by models in monozygotic pairs. Cross-sectional statistics, not tracking of the same donors, supported the conclusions.

This CDR3 contains 17 residues. Trimming shortened V by 0 bases and J by 3 bases, and 20 bases separated the two germline ends. Germline-derived CDR1 and CDR2 are DFQATT and SNEGSKA (reference sequence). The sequenced material came from memory T cells sorted from blood. The V gene is TRBV20-1, the J gene TRBJ2-5; D is perhaps TRBD1 (6 bases). This receptor was taken from a man younger than 35 in good health. In nucleotides, the CDR3 is TGCAGTGCTAGAGATAACCTCTTAGTGACAGGTGAAGAGACCCAGTACTTC. It specifies CSARDNLLVTGEETQYF.